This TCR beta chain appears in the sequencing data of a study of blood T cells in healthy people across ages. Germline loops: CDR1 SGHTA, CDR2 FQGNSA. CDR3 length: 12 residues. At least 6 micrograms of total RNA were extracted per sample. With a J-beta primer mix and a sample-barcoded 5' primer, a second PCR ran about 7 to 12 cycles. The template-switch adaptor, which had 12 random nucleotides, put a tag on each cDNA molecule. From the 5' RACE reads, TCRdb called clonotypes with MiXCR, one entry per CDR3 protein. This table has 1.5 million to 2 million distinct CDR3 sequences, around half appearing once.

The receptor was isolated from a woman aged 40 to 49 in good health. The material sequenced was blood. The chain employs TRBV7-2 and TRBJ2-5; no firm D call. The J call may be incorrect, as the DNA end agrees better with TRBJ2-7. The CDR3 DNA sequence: TGTGCCAGCAGCTTATCAGGAACCGAGCAGTACTTC. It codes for CASSLSGTEQYF.